A selection of T cell receptor beta chains follows, all from one sample in a study of regulatory T cells in long-lasting Graves disease. TCRdb recomputed calls from the multiplex PCR reads with MiXCR, one row per CDR3 protein. The repertoire holds 440,000 or so distinct CDR3 sequences, with about a sixth as singletons. These data were also reused for a study on T cells in Graves' hyperthyroidism and ophthalmopathy.

The sequencing here drew on peripheral blood mononuclear cells (PBMCs), taken at new diagnosis, from a patient treated with antithyroid drugs. These receptor sequences come from a woman in her 30s with Graves disease. The CDR3 runs from the conserved cysteine through the conserved F or W. A D gene is named only where the DNA matches it firmly. Rows give clone size only sometimes, using once, few, many, or a class for an expanded clone.

TRBJ2-7,.,TRBD2,TRBV11-2,TGTGCCAGCAGAGCCGGGACTCTAGCGGGAGGAGCCCCCTACGAGCAGTACTTC,CASRAGTLAGGAPYEQYF
TRBJ2-1,many,.,TRBV11-2,TGTGCCAGCAGCTTACACAATGAGCAGTTCTTC,CASSLHNEQFF
TRBJ2-1,few,.,TRBV19,TGTGCCAGTATCCAGGGGCAGGGTTACAATGAGCAGTTCTTC,CASIQGQGYNEQFF
TRBJ1-2,.,TRBD1,TRBV4-3,TGCGCCAGCAGCCAGTTTCTGCCAGGGGGACTTGGGTATGGCTACACCTTC,CASSQFLPGGLGYGYTF
TRBJ1-1,few,.,TRBV30,TGTGCCTGGAGTAGGGGGACTGAAGCTTTCTTT,CAWSRGTEAFF
TRBJ2-3,many,TRBD2,TRBV6-1,TGTGCCCTAGCTAGCGGACTACGCACAGATACGCAGTATTTT,CALASGLRTDTQYF
TRBJ2-1,.,.,TRBV10-3,TGTGCCATCAGTGAGTCTGGGCTAGCATTAGACAATGAGCAGTTCTTC,CAISESGLALDNEQFF
TRBJ1-1,few,TRBD1,TRBV7-9,TGTGCCATTCCGGGACAGCCGAACACTGAAGCTTTCTTT,CAIPGQPNTEAFF
TRBJ2-1,many,.,TRBV5-1,TGCGCCAGCAGCTCCTCCGGGACTGACTACAATGAGCAGTTCTTC,CASSSSGTDYNEQFF
TRBJ2-6,many,.,TRBV2,TGTGCCAGCAGTCAGAGACACTCTGGGGCCAACGTCCTGACTTTC,CASSQRHSGANVLTF
TRBJ2-1,.,TRBD2,TRBV5-6,TGTGCCAGCAGCTTGGGGGGGGGGTCGGGAGCGGAGCAGTTCTTC,CASSLGGGSGAEQFF
TRBJ2-7,many,.,TRBV29-1,TGCAGCGTTGATGCGGGGAGGGGGACCTACGAGCAGTACTTC,CSVDAGRGTYEQYF
TRBJ2-1,few,TRBD2,TRBV29-1,TGCAGCGTGGGGTTAGCGGGAGGAGCTACTGAGCAGTTCTTC,CSVGLAGGATEQFF
TRBJ2-1,many,.,TRBV12-3/TRBV12-4,TGTGCCAGCAGTTTTAGTATACGCTCCTACAATGAGCAGTTCTTC,CASSFSIRSYNEQFF
TRBJ1-2,many,.,TRBV11-2,TGTGCCAGCAGCTTCGGGCCCCGGATGGGAACCTATGGCTACACCTTC,CASSFGPRMGTYGYTF
TRBJ1-5,few,TRBD1,TRBV27,TGTGCCAGCAGCCCCTCGATGACAGGGCTGATCCAGCCCCAGCATTTT,CASSPSMTGLIQPQHF
TRBJ2-4,.,.,TRBV6-6,TGTGCCAGCAGTTACTCGGGCAGGATAACCATTCAGTACTTC,CASSYSGRITIQYF
TRBJ1-2,many,TRBD1,TRBV28,TGTGCCAGCAGTTTCAGGGGGCGAGCGGAATATGGCTACACCTTC,CASSFRGRAEYGYTF
TRBJ2-2,.,.,TRBV11-2,TGTGCCAGCAGCTTGTCGCTGGGGAACACCGGGAAGCTGTTTTTT,CASSLSLGNTGKLFF
TRBJ2-5,.,.,TRBV12-3/TRBV12-4,TGTGCCAGCAGTTTATCCCTCTACGGGGAGACCCAGTACTTC,CASSLSLYGETQYF
TRBJ2-7,.,TRBD1,TRBV5-5,TGTGCCAGCAGCTGGGGACAGGGGGCGAGAGACGAGCAGTACTTC,CASSWGQGARDEQYF
TRBJ2-1,.,TRBD1,TRBV3-1,TGTGCCAGCAGCTTCCCAGGGGGAGTAGGCAATGAGCAGTTCTTC,CASSFPGGVGNEQFF
TRBJ1-5,few,TRBD1,TRBV20-1,TGCAGTGGCTCGACAGGGAATAATCAGCCCCAGCATTTT,CSGSTGNNQPQHF
TRBJ2-6,many,TRBD1,TRBV28,TGTGCCAGCAGCGAGCCGGGACAGTACCTTTCTGGGGCCAACGTCCTGACTTTC,CASSEPGQYLSGANVLTF
TRBJ2-1,many,.,TRBV27,TGTGCCAGCAGTGCTAGGGCGTCTAGCAACTCCTACAATGAGCAGTTCTTC,CASSARASSNSYNEQFF
TRBJ2-7,many,TRBD2,TRBV6-1,TGTGCCAGCAGTGCCGGGACTAGCGGGTACGAGCAGTACTTC,CASSAGTSGYEQYF
TRBJ1-1,many,TRBD1,TRBV5-1,TGCGCCAGCAGCCCATCGGACAGGGGAATGAACACTGAAGCTTTCTTT,CASSPSDRGMNTEAFF
TRBJ2-7,once,.,TRBV6-2/TRBV6-3,TGTGCCAGCAGTTCCGGGACTCCACAGACCTACGAGCAGTACTTC,CASSSGTPQTYEQYF
TRBJ2-5,many,TRBD1,TRBV7-2,TGTGCCAGCAGCTTTGCAGGGGGCTTTCATGAGACCCAGTACTTC,CASSFAGGFHETQYF
TRBJ2-7,many,TRBD1,TRBV29-1,TGCAGCGCAGGGACAGGGAACTACGAGCAGTACTTC,CSAGTGNYEQYF
TRBJ1-3,many,.,TRBV18,TGTGCCAGCTCACGATCCCCCTCAAAGGGGGGAAACACCATATATTTT,CASSRSPSKGGNTIYF
TRBJ2-1,many,.,TRBV9,TGTGCCAGCAGCGTAGCCGGGGTATGGAACAATGAGCAGTTCTTC,CASSVAGVWNNEQFF
TRBJ1-1,few,.,TRBV5-1,TGCGCCAGTAATCAGGGGAACACTGAAGCTTTCTTT,CASNQGNTEAFF
TRBJ2-3,many,TRBD1,TRBV4-1,TGCGCCAGCATGGCCAGGGGGCTCACAGATACGCAGTATTTT,CASMARGLTDTQYF
TRBJ2-3,few,.,TRBV27,TGTGCCAGCAGTTTATCGTCGATTATGGATACGCAGTATTTT,CASSLSSIMDTQYF
TRBJ2-1,many,TRBD2,TRBV18,TGTGCCAGCTCACCGTACTTAGCGGGAGGGACCTACAATGAGCAGTTCTTC,CASSPYLAGGTYNEQFF
TRBJ1-1,many,.,TRBV6-9,TGTGCCAGCAGTTACGCAGGGCGCACTGAAGCTTTCTTT,CASSYAGRTEAFF
TRBJ2-4,many,TRBD2,TRBV30,TGTGCCTGGAGTGTAAGCGGGAGTACCGCCATTCAGTACTTC,CAWSVSGSTAIQYF
TRBJ1-1,.,TRBD1,TRBV18,TGTGCCAGCTCACCAGAGGCAGGGGGGTTTCTAGACACTGAAGCTTTCTTT,CASSPEAGGFLDTEAFF
TRBJ2-1,.,TRBD2,TRBV28,TGTGCCAGCAGTTTATTTGTGACTAGCGGGAGTGTCGATGAGCAGTTCTTC,CASSLFVTSGSVDEQFF
TRBJ2-7,.,.,TRBV6-1,TGTGCCAGCAAGCAGACCGGGAGCCAGTACGAGCAGTACTTC,CASKQTGSQYEQYF
TRBJ1-6,many,.,TRBV12-3/TRBV12-4,TGTGCCAGCAGTTTAAGACGGACAAATTCACCCCTCCACTTT,CASSLRRTNSPLHF
TRBJ2-7,.,TRBD2,TRBV30,TGTGCCTGGAGTGTTTATAGCGGGAGGGGCTACGAGCAGTACTTC,CAWSVYSGRGYEQYF
TRBJ1-1,many,.,TRBV19,TGTGCCAGTAGCTTAACCGGGACTCCGGGCGCTGAAGCTTTCTTT,CASSLTGTPGAEAFF
TRBJ2-7,many,.,TRBV6-2/TRBV6-3,TGTGCCAGCAGTTACTCACCCTCGGGACGGCTCTACGAGCAGTACTTC,CASSYSPSGRLYEQYF
TRBJ2-1,many,.,TRBV28,TGTGCCAGCAGTTTATACAGCACCTACAATGAGCAGTTCTTC,CASSLYSTYNEQFF
TRBJ2-3,many,TRBD2,TRBV9,TGTGCCAGCAGCGTAGCTACTAGCGTATCTAGCACAGATACGCAGTATTTT,CASSVATSVSSTDTQYF
TRBJ2-1,many,.,TRBV6-2/TRBV6-3,TGTGCCAGCAGCGGAAGCTCCTACAATGAGCAGTTCTTC,CASSGSSYNEQFF
TRBJ2-1,.,.,TRBV10-3,TGTGCCATCAGTGAGGATAGGTCCTACAATGAGCAGTTCTTC,CAISEDRSYNEQFF
TRBJ2-7,many,TRBD1,TRBV7-2,TGTGCCAGCAGCCTGGACAGGGGATCCTACGAGCAGTACTTC,CASSLDRGSYEQYF
TRBJ2-2,many,.,TRBV24-1,TGTGCCACCGGCGACAGAGACGGGGAGCTGTTTTTT,CATGDRDGELFF
TRBJ2-2,few,.,TRBV20-1,TGCAGTGCTAGAAGGCCAGGAGACACCGGGGAGCTGTTTTTT,CSARRPGDTGELFF
TRBJ2-1,few,.,TRBV6-9,TGTGCCAGCAGTTGGCAGGTGAAGGGGGCGGGAAATGAGCAGTTCTTC,CASSWQVKGAGNEQFF
TRBJ2-5,few,.,TRBV5-6,TGTGCCAGCAGCCAGTCGACACGGTACCAAGAGACCCAGTACTTC,CASSQSTRYQETQYF
TRBJ2-1,many,TRBD2,TRBV27,TGTGCCAGCGGCAGATTAGCGGGAGATTACAATGAGCAGTTCTTC,CASGRLAGDYNEQFF